The entry that follows covers one T cell receptor (beta chain) sequence. V shed 3 bases and J shed 3 bases, with 6 bases lying between them. CDR3 size: 12 residues. Germline CDR1 reads GTSNPN; CDR2 reads SVGIG (reference sequence). In the study's own analysis: By means of reference gene primer amplification, nucleated cell counts were estimated. The assay was immunoSEQ multiplex PCR, and TCRdb's table has in-frame clones only and misses some. V, J and clone size reflect that table, while D and trimming were determined from the DNA. The sample consists of over 100,000 clones, 80% to 90% of them appearing once. The entry originates in a study of blood T cell repertoires in COVID-19. Turning to the study itself: Material from acute and convalescent COVID-19 was sourced from the United States, Italy and Spain. The analysed material was cDNA or gDNA that came from T cells, B-cell-depleted T cells, or PBMCs.

The chain joins TRBV30 to TRBJ1-3; D ambiguous. This sequence was found in a man aged 35 to 55 with active or convalescent COVID-19. The material sequenced was peripheral blood. CDR3 nucleotide sequence: TGTGCCTGGAGGTTCGTTGGAAACACCATATATTTT. It translates to CAWRFVGNTIYF.